This T cell receptor (beta chain) was found in a study of T cell clonotyping in hematopoietic cell transplantation. Study in general: Cytoreduction preceded collection of pretransplant recipient samples. General study results and limits: At the given depth, recipient repertoires were over 95% de novo clonotypes. Graft donor and pretransplant recipient Inverse Simpson Index values predicted broader posttransplant TCR diversity.

Clones were read by immunoSEQ multiplex PCR, and TCRdb kept only the in-frame ones, dropping some. Of 25,000 or so clones detected, 60% to 80% appear once; the ten largest clones hold 5% to 6.5%. Regarding time point: recipient sample about 28 days before transplant, after cytoreduction. Recipients were bled about 28 days pretransplant and at posttransplant days 30, 100, 180. The V segment lost 1 base and the J segment 0 bases; nucleotides outside the gene matches: 0. CDR1 and CDR2 (germline): LGHNA, YNFKEQ. The CDR3 has 15 amino acids. By share of the sample, this clone is medium-sized. Antigen: not known.

The input for sequencing was peripheral blood mononuclear cells, taken before stem cell transplant. This chain joins TRBV4-2 and TRBJ2-7; TRBD2 matches at 10 bases. This TCR came from a man aged 50-60 years with myelodysplastic syndrome. Some clones in this sample may be carry-over from other donors' samples. CDR3 sequence reads: CASSQGLAGSYEQYF. The CDR3 DNA is TGTGCCAGCAGCCAAGGACTAGCGGGCTCCTACGAGCAGTACTTC.